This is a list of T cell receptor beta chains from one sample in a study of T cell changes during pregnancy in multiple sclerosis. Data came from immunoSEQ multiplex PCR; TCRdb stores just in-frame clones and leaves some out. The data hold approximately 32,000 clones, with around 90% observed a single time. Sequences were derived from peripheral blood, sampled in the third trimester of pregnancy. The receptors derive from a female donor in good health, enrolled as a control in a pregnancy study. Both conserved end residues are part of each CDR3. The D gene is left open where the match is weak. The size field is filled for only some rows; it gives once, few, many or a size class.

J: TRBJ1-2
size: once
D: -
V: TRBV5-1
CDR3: CASSALTGGYTF
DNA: TGCGCCAGCAGCGCCCTTACCGGTGGCTACACCTTC

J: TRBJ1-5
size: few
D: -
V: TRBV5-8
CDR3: CASSLAHWSNQPQHF
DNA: TGTGCCAGCAGCTTAGCCCATTGGAGCAATCAGCCCCAGCATTTT

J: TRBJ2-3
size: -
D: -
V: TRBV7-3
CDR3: CASSHGSKTGDTQYF
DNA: TGTGCCAGCAGCCACGGGAGTAAAACGGGAGATACGCAGTATTTT

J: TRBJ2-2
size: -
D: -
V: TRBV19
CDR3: CASSIQGSNTGELFF
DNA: TGTGCCAGTAGTATACAGGGGTCGAACACCGGGGAGCTGTTTTTT

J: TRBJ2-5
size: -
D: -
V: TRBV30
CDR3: CAWSWRAGETQYF
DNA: TGTGCCTGGAGCTGGAGGGCCGGGGAGACCCAGTACTTC

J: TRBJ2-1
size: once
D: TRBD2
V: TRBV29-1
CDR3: CSVEDYLAGGINYNEQFF
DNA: TGCAGCGTTGAAGATTACCTAGCGGGGGGGATAAACTACAATGAGCAGTTCTTC

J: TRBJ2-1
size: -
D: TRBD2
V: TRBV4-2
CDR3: CASSQESASGYNEQFF
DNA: TGTGCCAGCAGCCAAGAATCAGCTAGCGGGTACAATGAGCAGTTCTTC

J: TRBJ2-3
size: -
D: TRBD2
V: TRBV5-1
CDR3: CASSLYLAGGADTQYF
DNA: TGCGCCAGCAGCTTGTATCTAGCGGGAGGGGCAGATACGCAGTATTTT

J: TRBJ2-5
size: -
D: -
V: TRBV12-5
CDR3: CASAPPSMETQYF
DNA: TGTGCTAGTGCCCCACCTAGCATGGAGACCCAGTACTTC

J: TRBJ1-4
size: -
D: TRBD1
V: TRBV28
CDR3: CATRTGYEKLFF
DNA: TGTGCCACCCGGACAGGGTATGAAAAACTGTTTTTT

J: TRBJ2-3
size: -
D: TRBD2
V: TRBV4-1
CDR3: CASSLRGGSDTDTQYF
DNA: TGCGCCAGCAGCCTCCGGGGGGGGTCGGACACAGATACGCAGTATTTT

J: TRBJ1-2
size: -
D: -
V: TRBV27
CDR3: CASSFAGGGIRDGYTF
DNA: TGTGCCAGCAGTTTCGCCGGGGGGGGGATCAGGGATGGCTACACCTTC

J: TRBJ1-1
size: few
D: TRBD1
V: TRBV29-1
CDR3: CSVRGQGRGTEAFF
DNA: TGCAGCGTTCGGGGACAGGGCAGGGGGACTGAAGCTTTCTTT

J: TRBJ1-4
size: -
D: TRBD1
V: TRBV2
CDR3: CASSQQGGTNEKLFF
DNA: TGTGCCAGCAGTCAGCAGGGGGGCACTAATGAAAAACTGTTTTTT

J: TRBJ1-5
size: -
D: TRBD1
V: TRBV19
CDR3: CASSHTTGGSNQPQHF
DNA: TGTGCCAGTAGTCACACGACAGGGGGGTCCAATCAGCCCCAGCATTTT

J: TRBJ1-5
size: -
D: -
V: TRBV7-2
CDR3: CASSSRDGGIQPQHF
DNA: TGTGCCAGCAGCTCCCGGGACGGAGGGATACAGCCCCAGCATTTT

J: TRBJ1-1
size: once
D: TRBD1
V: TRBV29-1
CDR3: CSVSGTGLSLGAEAFF
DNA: TGCAGCGTTTCCGGGACAGGGCTATCCCTCGGGGCTGAAGCTTTCTTT

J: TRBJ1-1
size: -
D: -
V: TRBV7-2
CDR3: CASSLGTETEAFF
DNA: TGTGCCAGCAGCTTAGGCACAGAGACTGAAGCTTTCTTT

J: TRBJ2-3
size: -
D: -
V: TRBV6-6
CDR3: CASSPNTDTQYF
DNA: TGTGCCAGCAGTCCAAACACAGATACGCAGTATTTT

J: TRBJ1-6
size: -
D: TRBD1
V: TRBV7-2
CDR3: CASSLEGANSPLHF
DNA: TGTGCCAGCAGCTTAGAGGGGGCCAATTCACCCCTCCACTTT

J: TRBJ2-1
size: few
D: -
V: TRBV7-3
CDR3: CASSRYRGEGYNEQFF
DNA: TGTGCCAGCAGCCGCTACAGGGGGGAGGGCTACAATGAGCAGTTCTTC

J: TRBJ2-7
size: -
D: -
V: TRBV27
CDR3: CASSLSWGESLHEQYF
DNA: TGTGCCAGCAGTTTATCGTGGGGGGAGAGTCTCCACGAGCAGTACTTC

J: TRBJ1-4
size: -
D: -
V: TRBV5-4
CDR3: CASSLAPGNEKLFF
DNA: TGTGCCAGCAGCTTGGCTCCGGGAAATGAAAAACTGTTTTTT

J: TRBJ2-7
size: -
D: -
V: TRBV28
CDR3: CASTPTGAPYEQYF
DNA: TGTGCCAGCACCCCCACCGGTGCACCCTACGAGCAGTACTTC

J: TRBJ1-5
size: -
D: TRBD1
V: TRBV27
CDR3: CASSLTGVAAPNQPQHF
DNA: TGTGCCAGCAGTCTGACAGGGGTTGCGGCACCGAATCAGCCCCAGCATTTT